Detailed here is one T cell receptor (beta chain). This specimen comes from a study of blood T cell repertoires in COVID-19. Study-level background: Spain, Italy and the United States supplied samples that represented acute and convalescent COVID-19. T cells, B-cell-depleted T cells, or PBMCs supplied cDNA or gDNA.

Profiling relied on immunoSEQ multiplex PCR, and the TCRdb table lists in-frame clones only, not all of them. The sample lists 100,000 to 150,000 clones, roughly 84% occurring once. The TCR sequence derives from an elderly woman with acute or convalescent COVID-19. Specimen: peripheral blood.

The CDR3 sequence is CASSMATGGAYTGELFF. In nucleotides, the CDR3 is TGTGCCAGTAGTATGGCTACAGGGGGTGCCTACACCGGGGAGCTGTTTTTT. The V call is TRBV19, the J call TRBJ2-2; 8 nucleotides line up with TRBD1. The CDR3 consists of 17 residues. Germline values: CDR1 LNHDA, CDR2 SQIVND (reference sequence). V lost 3 bases to trimming and J lost 3 bases; unmatched junction nucleotides: 9.